Each of the 11 T cell receptor beta chains below was sequenced from the same sample in a study of T cell changes during pregnancy in multiple sclerosis. The table came from immunoSEQ multiplex PCR; TCRdb's copy has only in-frame clones and leaves some out. Of around 67,000 clones listed, over 80% are singletons. Sequenced material: peripheral blood, taken in the first trimester of pregnancy. The receptors derive from a female donor with multiple sclerosis, enrolled in a pregnancy study.

V is TRBV6-1 and J is TRBJ2-7; D is undetermined. Between the trimmed V and J ends, which lost 2 bases and 2 bases, there was a span of 7 bases. CDR1 is MNHNS, CDR2 SASEGT, per germline. CDR3 length: 13 residues. CDR3 coding DNA: TGTGCCAGCAGTGAAAACCCTACCTACGAGCAGTACTTC. This gives the protein CASSENPTYEQYF.

CDR3 region: CASSLGTGDHSYEQYF. In nucleotides, the CDR3 is TGTGCCAGCAGCTTAGGGACAGGGGACCACTCCTACGAGCAGTACTTC. J is TRBJ2-7 and V is TRBV11-3, with TRBD1 matching over 9 bases. The trim removed 1 base at V and 0 bases at J, leaving 4 bases unmatched. This CDR3 is 16 amino acids long. Germline V lookup: CDR1 SGHNT, CDR2 YENEEA.

The chain recombines TRBV4-1 with TRBJ1-5; D ambiguous. Germline V gene lookup returns CDR1 MGHRA and CDR2 YSYEKL. The CDR3 contains 18 residues. Trimming took off 0 bases at V and 1 base at J, with 16 bases between the two ends. CDR3 coding DNA: TGCGCCAGCAGCCAAGATGGGAGATCCGGGGTAAGCAATCAGCCCCAGCATTTT. Protein sequence: CASSQDGRSGVSNQPQHF.

The chain carries TRBV10-3 and TRBJ2-3; the match to TRBD2 covers 15 bases. V lost 6 bases and J lost 5; bases outside the gene matches: 12. Germline assignment: CDR1 ENHRY and CDR2 SYGVKD. This CDR3 has 18 amino acids. The CDR3 sequence: CAISRIQGLAGGEDTQYF. CDR3 nucleotide sequence: TGTGCCATCAGCCGTATACAGGGACTAGCGGGAGGTGAAGATACGCAGTATTTT.

The chain recombines TRBV19 with TRBJ1-1; a possible D gene is TRBD1 (5 bases). Trimming stripped 7 bases from V and 1 base from J, with 19 bases between. Germline CDR1 and CDR2: LNHDA and SQIVND (reference sequence). This CDR3 has 16 amino acids. CDR3 protein: CASKRAGTLRNTEAFF. The CDR3 coding sequence is TGTGCCAGTAAAAGGGCAGGGACTTTAAGGAACACTGAAGCTTTCTTT.

This chain links TRBV6-5 with TRBJ1-5; the D gene is possibly TRBD1 (5 bases). CDR1 MNHEY and CDR2 SVGAGI come from the germline V gene. The CDR3 covers 13 residues. With 5 bases removed from V and 6 bases from J, the gap between germline ends came to 11 bases. The CDR3 nucleotides are TGTGCCAGCAGTGCAGGGTTAACTCAGCCCCAGCATTTT. It yields the protein CASSAGLTQPQHF.

The chain is built from TRBV18 and TRBJ2-3, with D possibly being TRBD2 (6 bases). V shed 3 bases and J shed 5 bases, with 18 bases lying between them. Germline V gene lookup returns CDR1 KGHSH and CDR2 LQKENI. This CDR3 region has 16 residues. CDR3 coding DNA: TGTGCCAGCTCACCCGACGTCAGCGGGCGCGAAGATACGCAGTATTTT. Translation gives CASSPDVSGREDTQYF.

This clone was observed a single time. V and J are TRBV19 and TRBJ2-7; 8 bases line up with TRBD2. V trimming: 5 bases; J trimming: 5 bases; junction bases outside the gene matches: 8. The CDR3 contains 14 residues. Germline V gene lookup returns CDR1 LNHDA and CDR2 SQIVND (reference sequence). CDR3 amino acids: CASSSGRDWNEQYF. For the CDR3, the DNA is TGTGCCAGTAGTTCCGGGAGGGATTGGAACGAGCAGTACTTC.

This chain joins TRBV4-3 and TRBJ2-7; D possibly corresponds to TRBD1 (5 bases). In germline, CDR1 is LGHNA, CDR2 YSLEER. V shed 0 bases and J shed 1 base, with 22 bases lying between them. The CDR3 has 19 residues. In nucleotides, the CDR3 is TGCGCCAGCAGCCAAGATCGGCGGCAGGGAACCCTCCTTTCCTACGAGCAGTACTTC. Protein product: CASSQDRRQGTLLSYEQYF.

The V and J genes are TRBV10-3 and TRBJ2-1; tentatively, D is TRBD2 (5 bases). Trimming stripped 6 bases from V and 3 bases from J, with 9 bases between. This CDR3 contains 13 residues. CDR1 and CDR2 from the germline V gene are ENHRY and SYGVKD. CDR3 sequence (DNA): TGTGCCATCAGGGACTCCGGCTACAATGAGCAGTTCTTC. It codes for CAIRDSGYNEQFF.

The chain combines TRBV19 with TRBJ2-5; TRBD2 matches 12 bases. The junction had 10 bases not matched to a gene; V was cut back by 3 bases and J by 5 bases. This CDR3 has 17 residues. The germline V gene has CDR1 LNHDA and CDR2 SQIVND (reference sequence). Written as DNA, the CDR3 is TGTGCCAGTAGTATTATTGGGCTAGCGGGAGGGCAGGAGACCCAGTACTTC. Translated: CASSIIGLAGGQETQYF.